This TCR beta chain came from a study of T cell responses to AZD1222 COVID-19 vaccine (dated by TCRdb to about 2021). The study in broad terms: A total of about 250 trial participants underwent TCR sequencing, of whom about 200 had received two doses of AZD1222 and some 26 had received two doses of the MenACWY control vaccine. Trial participants were enrolled by age into 18-55, 56-69 and 70-plus year subgroups, with approximately 150, 28 and 58 TCR-sequenced participants respectively.

The CDR3 regions of human TCRbeta chains were subjected to immunosequencing. In the paper's pipeline: TCRs in the repertoires were matched against a reference library of SARS-CoV-2-specific TCRs that had been generated with the MIRA antigen-specificity platform. Breadth was defined as the fraction of unique TCRs that were SARS-CoV-2-associated. Depth was defined as the fraction of total T cells that were SARS-CoV-2-associated. Using the MIRA data, every spike-specific TCR was mapped to the spike region that the TCR reacted to and assigned to either a CD4 or a CD8 class. Log10-transformed breadth and depth values were compared by one-way ANOVA with Sidak's multiple comparisons tests. The immuneACCESS repertoire file appears here via TCRdb, limited to in-frame rearrangements. These files lack a portion of the clones; in checked studies, under half of the deficit traces to unresolved V genes, and the cause of the others is not known. V and J calls and clone size are given by that table; D and trimming were obtained from the DNA. The sample table lists more than 140,000 clones, around 88% of them with a count of one. The ten largest account for roughly 3.5% of the sample.

Including cysteine and phenylalanine, the CDR3 has 13 amino acids. The CDR3 DNA has 39 bases and is translated from base 1. V trim: 11 bases; J trim: 4 bases; unmatched bases: 6. CDR1 and CDR2, per the germline V gene (reference sequence), are LNHDA and SQIVND. On this clone itself: The antigen it binds to is not known. No qualities accompany the bases; no much larger clone lies one base away.

General findings and caveats noted by the study authors: In the small 56-69-year group, the increase in depth fell short of significance, most likely because of low power. Because no day 14 peak-response samples were available, repertoires were characterized only after the peak T cell response. Conclusions about previously exposed vaccinees are limited because only six or seven AZD1222 recipients were SARS-CoV-2 seropositive at baseline. A significant rise in spike-specific TCR breadth and depth was observed after two AZD1222 doses relative to day 0 and relative to MenACWY recipients. The vaccine-associated CD4 TCRs covered the entire spike protein, and the dominant responses fell in regions 160-218 and 743-854. Epitopes outside the regions mutated in the B.1.351 and B.1.1.7 variants were reportedly recognized by nearly half of the unique spike-specific TCRs. Participants were mostly white British, with more females than males. The authors suggested clonal diversity may have been underestimated.

The intended sense of this specimen's time point label: baseline before first vaccination. Interpreted using the paper, the treatment or condition label stands for: meningococcal conjugate vaccine given as trial control. Vaccinee samples were obtained from the UK trials COV001 and COV002, which included a single-blind randomized controlled phase 2/3 trial of AZD1222 (ChAdOx1 nCoV-19) in healthy adults. For TCRbeta chain sequencing, PBMC samples from trial participants were taken at day 0 and at day 28 after the second dose. The sequence came from an adult in good health. The input for sequencing was peripheral blood, taken on day 0 of MenACWY control vaccination. The chain couples TRBV19 to TRBJ1-5, with 9 junctional bases fitting TRBD1. The CDR3 reads as follows: CAGGQGSNQPQHF. The DNA is TGTGCCGGTGGACAGGGGAGTAATCAGCCCCAGCATTTT.